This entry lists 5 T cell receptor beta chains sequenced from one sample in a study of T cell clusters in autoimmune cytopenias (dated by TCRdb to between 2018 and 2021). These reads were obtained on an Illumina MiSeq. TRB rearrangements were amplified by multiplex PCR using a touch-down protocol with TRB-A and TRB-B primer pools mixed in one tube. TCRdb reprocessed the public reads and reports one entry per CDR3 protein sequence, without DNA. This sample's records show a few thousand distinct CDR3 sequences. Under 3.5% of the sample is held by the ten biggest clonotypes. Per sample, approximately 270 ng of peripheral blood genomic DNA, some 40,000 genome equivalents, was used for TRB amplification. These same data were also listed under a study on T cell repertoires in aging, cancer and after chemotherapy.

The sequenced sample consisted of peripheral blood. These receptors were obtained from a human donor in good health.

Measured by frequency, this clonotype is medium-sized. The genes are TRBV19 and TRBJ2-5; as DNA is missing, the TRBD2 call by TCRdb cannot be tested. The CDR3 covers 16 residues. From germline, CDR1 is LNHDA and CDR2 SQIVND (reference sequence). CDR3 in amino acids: CASSIQSALGKETQYF.

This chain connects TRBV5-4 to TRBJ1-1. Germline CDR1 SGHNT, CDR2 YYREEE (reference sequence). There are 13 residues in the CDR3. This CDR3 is CASSQAMNTEAFF. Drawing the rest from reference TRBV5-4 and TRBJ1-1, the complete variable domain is ETGVTQSPTHLIKTRGQQVTLRCSSQSGHNTVSWYQQALGQGPQFIFQYYREEENGRGNFPPRFSGLQFPNYSSELNVNALELDDSALYLCASSQAMNTEAFFGQGTRLTVV.

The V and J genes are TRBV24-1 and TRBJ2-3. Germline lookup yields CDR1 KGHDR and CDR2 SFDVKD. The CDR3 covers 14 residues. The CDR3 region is CATSDVGITDTQYF.

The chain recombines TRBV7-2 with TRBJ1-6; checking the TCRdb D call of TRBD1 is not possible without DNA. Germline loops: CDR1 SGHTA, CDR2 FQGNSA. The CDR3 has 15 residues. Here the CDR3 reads CASSPGQGAGSPLHF. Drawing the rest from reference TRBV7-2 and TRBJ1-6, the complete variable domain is GAGVSQSPSNKVTEKGKDVELRCDPISGHTALYWYRQSLGQGLEFLIYFQGNSAPDKSGLPSDRFSAERTGGSVSTLTIQRTQQEDSAVYLCASSPGQGAGSPLHFGNGTRLTVT.

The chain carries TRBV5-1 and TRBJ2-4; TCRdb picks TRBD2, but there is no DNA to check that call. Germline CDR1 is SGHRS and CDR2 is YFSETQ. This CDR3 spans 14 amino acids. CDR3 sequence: CASSLAGRANIQYF.